The 31 T cell receptor beta chains given below trace back to one sample, sequenced in a study of T cell repertoires in cytomegalovirus infection. MiXCR, run by TCRdb on the reads, gives a single entry per CDR3 protein. This sample has approximately 990,000 distinct CDR3 sequences, with about a third found just once. These receptors have no known antigen. The sequencing used cultured CD8+ T cells from PBMCs, collected from culture after CMV antigen stimulation. These receptors were obtained from a human donor in good health (CMV status not recorded). Some clones in this sample may be carry-over from other donors' samples.

V is TRBV7-9 and J is TRBJ2-2; D remains ambiguous. CDR1 and CDR2 from the germline V gene are SEHNR and FQNEAQ (reference sequence). The V end was cut by 5 bases, the J end by 0 bases, with 19 bases between. The CDR3 has 18 residues. The DNA for the CDR3 is TGTGCCAGCAGCCCCACCGACCTAACCCGGACGAACACCGGGGAGCTGTTTTTT. It specifies CASSPTDLTRTNTGELFF.

This sequence joins TRBV4-1 and TRBJ1-5; no firm D call. Looked up from germline, CDR1 is MGHRA and CDR2 is YSYEKL. The V and J ends lost 1 base and 7 bases respectively, with 11 bases between them. The CDR3 loop spans 14 amino acids. CDR3 loop: CASSQVPVGQPQHF. The CDR3, as DNA: TGCGCCAGCAGCCAAGTCCCGGTCGGGCAGCCCCAGCATTTT.

J is TRBJ1-5 and V is TRBV6-5; D uncertain. Trimming cost V 0 bases and J 5 bases, with 5 bases left between them. Germline V gene lookup returns CDR1 MNHEY and CDR2 SVGAGI. The CDR3 is made up of 13 amino acids. CDR3 in amino acids: CASSYSNDQPQHF. The CDR3 DNA sequence: TGTGCCAGCAGTTACTCGAACGATCAGCCCCAGCATTTT.

The V and J genes are TRBV5-4 and TRBJ1-1; D is unclear. Germline V gene data show CDR1 as SGHNT and CDR2 as YYREEE (reference sequence). V was shortened by 4 bases and J by 8 bases, with 18 bases between the two germline ends. There are 14 residues in the CDR3. CDR3 sequence: CASSKSLNDLEAFF. The CDR3, as DNA: TGTGCCAGCAGCAAGTCATTGAATGACCTAGAAGCTTTCTTT. The variable domain in full, with the rest retrieved from reference TRBV5-4 and TRBJ1-1, is ETGVTQSPTHLIKTRGQQVTLRCSSQSGHNTVSWYQQALGQGPQFIFQYYREEENGRGNFPPRFSGLQFPNYSSELNVNALELDDSALYLCASSKSLNDLEAFFGQGTRLTVV.

The chain employs TRBV9 and TRBJ1-6; TRBD1 matches at 10 bases. The V gene's germline CDR1 is SGDLS and CDR2 YYNGEE. The CDR3 runs 15 residues. The trim removed 4 bases at V and 7 bases at J, leaving 5 bases unmatched. The CDR3 region is CASSSEGQGNSPLHF. The DNA of the CDR3 is TGTGCCAGCAGCTCAGAGGGACAGGGGAATTCACCCCTCCACTTT.

This clonotype was counted many times. CDR3 sequence reads: CASKITGGPETQYF. The CDR3 DNA reads as TGTGCCAGCAAGATAACGGGGGGGCCGGAGACCCAGTACTTC. The chain has TRBV7-8 and TRBJ2-5; 8 nucleotides agree with TRBD2. From germline, CDR1 is SGHVS and CDR2 FQNEAQ. After removal of 7 bases from V and 5 bases from J, the junction contained 9 bases not matched to a gene. There are 14 residues in the CDR3.

The J gene is TRBJ1-3, the V gene TRBV6-1; D perhaps matches TRBD1 (5 bases). The CDR3 consists of 17 residues. The V end lost 0 bases, the J end lost 0 bases, and 12 bases lay between the germline ends. Germline loops: CDR1 MNHNS, CDR2 SASEGT. The CDR3 nucleotides are TGTGCCAGCAGTGAAGCTTCTTGGACAAGCTCTGGAAACACCATATATTTT. Translated: CASSEASWTSSGNTIYF.

V is TRBV7-9 and J is TRBJ2-2; either TRBD1 or TRBD2 may fit D (5 bases each). The CDR3 totals 18 residues. Germline CDR1 SEHNR, CDR2 FQNEAQ (reference sequence). V lost 0 bases and J lost 0, with 14 bases in between. The CDR3 loop reads CASSLAPGTKANTGELFF. Written as DNA, the CDR3 is TGTGCCAGCAGCTTAGCGCCCGGGACCAAAGCGAACACCGGGGAGCTGTTTTTT.

This clonotype was counted at least ten times. CDR3 nucleotides: TGTGCCAGCAGAGATGGAAGTCCGCGCGAACAGCCCCAGCATTTT. Amino acids: CASRDGSPREQPQHF. This chain links TRBV7-2 with TRBJ1-5; D unresolved. V was shortened by 6 bases and J by 7 bases, with 19 bases between the two germline ends. The germline CDR1 and CDR2 sequences are SGHTA and FQGNSA. This CDR3 has 15 residues. Full variable domain (outside the CDR3, taken from reference TRBV7-2 and TRBJ1-5): GAGVSQSPSNKVTEKGKDVELRCDPISGHTALYWYRQSLGQGLEFLIYFQGNSAPDKSGLPSDRFSAERTGGSVSTLTIQRTQQEDSAVYLCASRDGSPREQPQHFGDGTRLSIL.

The chain carries TRBV12-5 and TRBJ1-1, with no clear D. Trimming cost V 0 bases and J 1 base, with 6 bases left between them. This CDR3 spans 14 amino acids. The germline gives CDR1 LGHNT, CDR2 FRNRAP. CDR3 loop: CASGLVLQNTEAFF. For the CDR3, the DNA is TGTGCTAGTGGTTTGGTCCTTCAGAACACTGAAGCTTTCTTT.

The genes are TRBV7-6 and TRBJ1-1; D is perhaps TRBD1 (6 bases). The CDR3 loop spans 16 amino acids. Trimming removed 4 bases at V and 1 base at J, with 16 bases between. CDR1 is SGHVS, CDR2 FNYEAQ, per germline. Written as DNA, the CDR3 is TGTGCCAGCAGCTCACAGGGTGGGGTAGGGAACACTGAAGCTTTCTTT. Translation gives CASSSQGGVGNTEAFF. Complete variable domain (other parts from reference TRBV7-6 and TRBJ1-1): GAGVSQSPRYKVTKRGQDVALRCDPISGHVSLYWYRQALGQGPEFLTYFNYEAQQDKSGLPNDRFSAERPEGSISTLTIQRTEQRDSAMYRCASSSQGGVGNTEAFFGQGTRLTVV.

At least ten counts were recorded for this clonotype. The chain carries TRBV28 and TRBJ1-1, with 9 bases lining up with TRBD1. Germline-derived CDR1 and CDR2 are MDHEN and SYDVKM. V was pared by 5 bases and J by 5 bases, with 3 bases of the junction left unmatched. The CDR3 totals 13 residues. The chain's CDR3 is CASSGQGWTEAFF. The CDR3 DNA sequence: TGTGCCAGCAGTGGACAGGGGTGGACTGAAGCTTTCTTT.

This clonotype was counted a few times. The rearrangement uses TRBV28 and TRBJ2-2; 9 bases are a match to TRBD2. V dropped 2 bases and J dropped 4; count of bases not matched to a gene: 8. The CDR3 extends over 17 amino acids. Per the germline V gene, CDR1 is MDHEN and CDR2 is SYDVKM. In DNA, the CDR3 is TGTGCCAGCAGTTTAAGGGCAGGCGGGGGGGCCACCGGGGAGCTGTTTTTT. It translates to CASSLRAGGGATGELFF.

This clonotype has more than one count but fewer than ten. The gene calls are TRBV27 and TRBJ2-1; 9 bases are shared with TRBD2. The germline gives CDR1 MNHEY, CDR2 SMNVEV (reference sequence). The CDR3 runs to 16 residues. With 0 bases clipped from V and 6 bases from J, the junction kept 6 bases outside the gene matches. DNA for the CDR3: TGTGCCAGCAGTTTATCTGGACTAGCGATGATCAATGAGCAGTTCTTC. It yields the protein CASSLSGLAMINEQFF.

The chain is built from TRBV5-4 and TRBJ2-7; D is ambiguous. The CDR3 runs to 13 residues. Germline CDR1 reads SGHNT; CDR2 reads YYREEE (reference sequence). V dropped 4 bases and J dropped 2 bases, with 10 bases sitting between them. The CDR3 DNA reads TGTGCCAGCAGCCCGGAAAACACCTACGAGCAGTACGTC. This codes for CASSPENTYEQYV.

The chain links TRBV6-1 to TRBJ2-5; 7 bases are a match to TRBD2. The CDR3 covers 15 residues. The germline V gene has CDR1 MNHNS and CDR2 SASEGT. J gave up 0 bases and V 6 bases, and 7 bases lay outside the gene matches. DNA of the CDR3: TGTGCCAGCAGGCCGACGGGGGGTCACCAAGAGACCCAGTACTTC. Amino acids: CASRPTGGHQETQYF.

The chain carries TRBV27 and TRBJ2-1, with D hard to call. Trimming took off 5 bases at V and 9 bases at J, with 11 bases between the two ends. The CDR3 sequence is 12 residues long. CDR1 MNHEY and CDR2 SMNVEV come from the germline V gene (reference sequence). The CDR3 bases are TGTGCCAGCAGTCAGATATGGGGTGAGCAGTTCTTC. Residues: CASSQIWGEQFF.

On this clonotype: A much bigger clone sits one base away, suggesting this may be a read error. The chain is built from TRBV12-3 or TRBV12-4 and TRBJ1-5; D uncertain. The CDR3 has 14 amino acids. CDR3 amino acids: CANSLGPGSQPQHF. CDR3 bases: TGTGCCAACAGTTTAGGGCCTGGGAGCCAGCCCCAGCATTTT.

V usage is TRBV3-1 and J usage is TRBJ2-1, with a possible D match to TRBD2 (5 bases). Per the germline V gene, CDR1 is LGHDT and CDR2 is YNNKEL (reference sequence). V was trimmed by 1 base and J by 4 bases, leaving 23 bases between them. This CDR3 has 19 amino acids. The CDR3: CASSQGGPSYTRGYNEQFF. DNA of the CDR3: TGTGCCAGCAGCCAAGGTGGCCCTAGCTACACCCGGGGTTACAATGAGCAGTTCTTC.

The table lists this clonotype with a few counts. The chain employs TRBV10-3 and TRBJ2-7; D gene unclear. Trimming took 2 bases from V and 1 from J, leaving 9 bases between them. Per germline, CDR1 ENHRY and CDR2 SYGVKD. The CDR3 totals 14 residues. The CDR3 sequence is CAISEGLESYEQYV. In nucleotides, the CDR3 is TGTGCCATCAGTGAGGGCCTCGAGTCCTACGAGCAGTACGTC.

The CDR3 sequence is CASSFGETGYYGYTF. The CDR3 nucleotides read TGTGCCAGCAGTTTCGGCGAGACAGGATACTATGGCTACACCTTC. This rearrangement joins TRBV12-3 or TRBV12-4 to TRBJ1-2, with D perhaps TRBD1 (6 bases). Trimming cost V 3 bases and J 3 bases, with 14 bases left between them. The CDR3 contains 15 residues.

V and J are TRBV29-1 and TRBJ1-2; a weak D match, TRBD1 (6 bases). Germline V CDR1 and CDR2: SQVTM, ANQGSEA. The V end was cut by 4 bases, the J end by 4 bases, with 16 bases between. CDR3 length: 14 amino acids. In nucleotides, the CDR3 is TGCAGCGTTGGGGGGCAGGGGCCCACCTATGGCTACACCTTC. It encodes CSVGGQGPTYGYTF.

The CDR3 protein is CATHWDYGYTF. DNA of the CDR3: TGTGCCACCCACTGGGACTATGGCTACACCTTC. This chain links TRBV19 with TRBJ1-2; D unresolved. The CDR3 runs 11 residues. Germline CDR1 LNHDA, CDR2 SQIVND (reference sequence). V gave up 10 bases and J gave up 3 bases, with 9 bases separating them.

This clonotype came up many times. The chain has TRBV7-8 and TRBJ2-7; 9 bases fit TRBD1. J lost 5 bases, V lost 5 bases, and 10 bases had no gene match. The germline CDR1 and CDR2 sequences are SGHVS and FQNEAQ. The CDR3 is made up of 15 amino acids. The CDR3 DNA follows: TGTGCCAGCAGCCCGTGGGATGACAGGGGGGACGAGCAGTACTTC. This translates into CASSPWDDRGDEQYF.

The chain has TRBV7-9 and TRBJ2-1; D is undetermined. The CDR3 length is 12 residues. V lost 5 bases to trimming and J lost 6 bases, with 8 bases between them. Germline-derived CDR1 and CDR2 are SEHNR and FQNEAQ (reference sequence). CDR3 amino acids: CASSRLINEQFF. CDR3 bases: TGTGCCAGCAGCCGCCTCATCAATGAGCAGTTCTTC.

This sequence joins TRBV12-3 or TRBV12-4 and TRBJ2-3; D possibly corresponds to TRBD2 (6 bases). The ends were cut back, 4 bases at V and 1 base at J, with 24 bases in the middle. This CDR3 has 19 amino acids. This CDR3 is CASSSKITGLSAGTDTQYF. The CDR3 DNA sequence: TGTGCCAGCAGTTCTAAAATAACGGGACTCTCTGCGGGCACAGATACGCAGTATTTT.

Only a few counts were recorded for this clonotype. The chain combines TRBV19 with TRBJ2-1, with D uncertain. The CDR3 totals 15 residues. Germline V gives CDR1 LNHDA, CDR2 SQIVND (reference sequence). V was cut by 11 bases and J by 0 bases, with 17 bases left in between. The CDR3 loop reads CASGPDPSSYNEQFF. CDR3 DNA: TGTGCCTCCGGCCCGGACCCGAGCTCCTACAATGAGCAGTTCTTC.

V and J are TRBV6-1 and TRBJ2-1; no reliable D call. Deletions cut 7 bases from V and 10 bases from J, with 11 bases between. The length of the CDR3 is 11 residues. Germline-derived CDR1 and CDR2 are MNHNS and SASEGT. CDR3 in amino acids: CASTLMGEQFF. CDR3 DNA: TGTGCCAGCACCCTCATGGGCGAGCAGTTCTTC.

Only a few counts were recorded for this clonotype. This rearrangement joins TRBV6-6 to TRBJ1-4; 8 positions agree with TRBD1. V lost 8 bases to trimming and J lost 5 bases; unmatched junction nucleotides: 4. This CDR3 region has 13 residues. Per germline, CDR1 MNHNY and CDR2 SVGAGI (reference sequence). CDR3 DNA: TGTGCCAGCTGGGGACAGGTGAATGAAAAACTGTTTTTT. Translated, it gives CASWGQVNEKLFF.

The J gene is TRBJ2-2, the V gene TRBV19, with 8 bases lining up with TRBD1. The V segment lost 5 bases and the J segment 3 bases; nucleotides outside the gene matches: 5. The CDR3 is 15 amino acids. CDR1 is LNHDA and CDR2 is SQIVND in the germline V gene (reference sequence). The chain's CDR3 is CASSPTGGHTGELFF. CDR3 nucleotide sequence: TGTGCCAGTAGTCCCACAGGGGGACACACCGGGGAGCTGTTTTTT.

This clonotype was counted only a few times. This chain links TRBV12-5 with TRBJ1-2; 7 bases match TRBD1. The CDR3 extends over 18 amino acids. Trimming at V came to 2 bases and at J to 4 bases, leaving 16 bases not matched to a gene. The V gene's germline CDR1 is LGHNT and CDR2 FRNRAP. CDR3 coding DNA: TGTGCTAGTGGTTTGAGGGACAGCTTCTTCCTTACGGGCTATGGCTACACCTTC. Protein sequence: CASGLRDSFFLTGYGYTF. Using reference TRBV12-5 and TRBJ1-2 for the parts outside the CDR3, the full variable domain is DARVTQTPRHKVTEMGQEVTMRCQPILGHNTVFWYRQTMMQGLELLAYFRNRAPLDDSGMPKDRFSAEMPDATLATLKIQPSEPRDSAVYFCASGLRDSFFLTGYGYTFGSGTRLTVV.